This T cell receptor (beta chain) derives from a study of OX40 agonist ivuxolimab in advanced cancers. About the research overall: Dosing consisted of intravenous ivuxolimab at 0.01 to 10 mg/kg every 2 weeks.

The length of the CDR3 is 15 residues. Trimming removed 6 bases from V and 6 bases from J, with 20 bases in between. Germline values: CDR1 KGHSH, CDR2 LQKENI. Clones were read by immunoSEQ multiplex PCR, and TCRdb kept only the in-frame ones, dropping some. This table has 65,000 to 100,000 clones, about 81% appearing once. The clonotype originates from an adult with an advanced solid tumor such as melanoma, head and neck, liver or kidney cancer. This specimen was CD4+ or CD8+ T cells sorted from blood, taken in a trial of the OX40 agonist ivuxolimab. V gene TRBV18 combines with J gene TRBJ1-2; D gene ambiguous. DNA of the CDR3: TGTGCCAGCTCGCGTCGGGTGGTCCCGGTCGATGGCTACACCTTC. Its protein is CASSRRVVPVDGYTF.